The clone carrying this TCR beta chain was observed a handful of times. Using immunoSEQ multiplex PCR, the repertoire was profiled, and TCRdb retains in-frame clones only, with some absent. The sample includes fewer than 60,000 clones, about 85% of them seen just once. This CDR3 is built from 14 residues. Germline loops: CDR1 SQVTM, CDR2 ANQGSEA. V was cut by 3 bases and J by 0 bases, with 10 bases left in between. This entry belongs to a study of blood T cell repertoires in COVID-19. Input material: peripheral blood. The TCR originated in a woman at least 80 years old with acute or convalescent COVID-19. This rearrangement joins TRBV29-1 to TRBJ2-3, with no clear D. CDR3: CSVETPTSTDTQYF. The CDR3 nucleotides are TGCAGCGTTGAGACTCCCACTAGCACAGATACGCAGTATTTT.